This T cell receptor beta chain stems from a study of blood T cell repertoires in COVID-19. Overall study: Samples came from the United States, Italy and Spain, spanning acute and convalescent COVID-19. Sample material is recorded as cDNA or gDNA derived from T cells, B-cell-depleted T cells, or PBMCs.

The authors' processing: Reference gene primer amplification gave nucleated cell count estimates. TCRdb's copy holds only in-frame clones and misses some; the assay was immunoSEQ multiplex PCR. The D gene and trimming were derived from the DNA, and the V and J assignments and clone size from that table. Of 120,000 or so clones in the sample, 74% are singletons; the top ten hold around 6%. The germline CDR1 and CDR2 sequences are LNHDA and SQIVND (reference sequence). Trimming took off 3 bases at V and 4 bases at J, with 15 bases between the two ends. The CDR3 is 15 amino acids. This receptor was taken from a man aged 60 to 75 with acute or convalescent COVID-19. Sample: peripheral blood. The rearrangement joins TRBV19 to TRBJ1-2; TRBD1 might be the D (5 bases). The CDR3 loop is CASSMTGGTAYGYTF. For the CDR3, the DNA is TGTGCCAGTAGTATGACCGGCGGGACGGCCTATGGCTACACCTTC.